This T cell receptor beta chain was retrieved from a study of T cell responses to AZD1222 COVID-19 vaccine. Produced via immunoSEQ multiplex PCR; TCRdb's table is partial and in-frame only. This sample has about 130,000 clones, with approximately 85% found just once. On this clone itself: What it recognizes is unknown.

Pooled samples include second doses given at about 4 or 12 weeks. General study findings and limits: Increases in Spike-specific TCR breadth and depth were seen after two AZD1222 doses. Only a handful of AZD1222 recipients, more than 5 in all, had baseline seropositivity.

CDR1 and CDR2 from the germline V gene are KGHSH and LQKENI. V dropped 3 bases and J dropped 5; count of bases not matched to a gene: 4. CDR3 length: 14 residues. The sequence came from an adult who received the AZD1222 COVID-19 vaccine. This chain uses TRBV18 with TRBJ2-5; TRBD1 aligns across 9 bases. This specimen was peripheral blood, taken 28 days after the second AZD1222 dose. CDR3 in DNA: TGTGCCAGCTCACCTCGGACAGGGGCGGAGACCCAGTACTTC. Residues: CASSPRTGAETQYF. Drawing the rest from reference TRBV18 and TRBJ2-5, the complete variable domain is NAGVMQNPRHLVRRRGQEARLRCSPMKGHSHVYWYRQLPEEGLKFMVYLQKENIIDESGMPKERFSAEFPKEGPSILRIQQVVRGDSAAYFCASSPRTGAETQYFGPGTRLLVL.